These T cell receptor beta chains were read from a single sample in a study of blood T cell repertoires in COVID-19. The assay was immunoSEQ multiplex PCR, and TCRdb's table has in-frame clones only and misses some. The sample has roughly 290,000 clones; about 80% are singletons. Specimen: peripheral blood. The receptors originated from a person aged 65 to 85 with COVID-19, enrolled during active disease. Each CDR3 is given with its conserved first and last residue.

>TRBJ2-1|16|TRBV27
CASSPSWTGVYNEQFF
>TRBJ1-2|12|TRBV28
CASSSILDGYTF
>TRBJ2-7|13|TRBV19
CASSINPQGEQYF
>TRBJ2-5|15|TRBV7-9
CASSFRQGVRETQYF
>TRBJ1-5|17|TRBV14
CASSPFRYRDSNQPQHF
>TRBJ1-4|16|TRBV5-1
CASSLVGQGADEKLFF
>TRBJ2-1|17|TRBV6-2/TRBV6-3
CASSPQPGQSSYNEQFF
>TRBJ2-3|16|TRBV2
CASSEFAGGLTDTQYF
>TRBJ2-5|13|TRBV3-1/TRBV3-2
CASSQVSRETQYF
>TRBJ2-3|14|TRBV5-6
CASSLYGSTDTQYF
>TRBJ2-5|16|TRBV7-9
CASSLAGLGGPETQYF
>TRBJ1-6|17|TRBV6-4
CASSEILSFGEDSPLHF
>TRBJ1-2|15|TRBV3-1/TRBV3-2
CASSQVDRANYGYTF
>TRBJ1-1|19|TRBV19
CASSIDRRTAVVKNTEAFF
>TRBJ1-1|13|TRBV10-3
CASATGKNTEAFF
>TRBJ2-5|16|TRBV5-6
CASSLLGGTSMETQYF
>TRBJ2-5|14|TRBV20-1
CSASRDPRESTQYF
>TRBJ2-7|14|TRBV28
CASSVGGRHYEQYF
>TRBJ2-7|15|TRBV28
CASSLGSGGYYEQYF
>TRBJ2-7|15|TRBV7-2
CASSKQEFAMGEQYF
>TRBJ2-5|17|TRBV5-1
CASSLLGLAGGAETQYF
>TRBJ1-1|16|TRBV3-1/TRBV3-2
CASSQLFGREKSEAFF
>TRBJ1-1|15|TRBV28
CASSSSGGLNTEAFF
>TRBJ2-3|13|TRBV6-2/TRBV6-3
CASSYNSFDTQYF
>TRBJ1-6|13|TRBV7-3
CASSSTVGSPLHF
>TRBJ2-3|14|TRBV6-5
CAAMDRGSTDTQYF